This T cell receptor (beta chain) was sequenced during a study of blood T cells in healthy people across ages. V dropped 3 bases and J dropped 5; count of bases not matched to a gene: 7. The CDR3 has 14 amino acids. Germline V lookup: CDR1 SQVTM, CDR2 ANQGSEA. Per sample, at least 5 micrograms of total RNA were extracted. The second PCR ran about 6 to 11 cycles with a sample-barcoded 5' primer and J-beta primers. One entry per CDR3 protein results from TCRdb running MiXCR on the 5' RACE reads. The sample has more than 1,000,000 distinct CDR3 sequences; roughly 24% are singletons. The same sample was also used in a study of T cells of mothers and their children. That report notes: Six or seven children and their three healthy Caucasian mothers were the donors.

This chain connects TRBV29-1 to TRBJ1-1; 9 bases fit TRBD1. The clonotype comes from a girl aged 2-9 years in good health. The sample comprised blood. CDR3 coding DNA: TGCAGCGTTGAGTCACAGGGGGCGCAAACTGAAGCTTTCTTT. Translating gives CSVESQGAQTEAFF.